Presented here are 9 T cell receptor beta chains from one specimen sequenced in a study of T cells in localized non-small cell lung cancer. The method was immunoSEQ multiplex PCR; TCRdb's version includes in-frame clones alone and lacks a portion of them. The sample contains around 21,000 clones, roughly 91% of which appear only once. The sample in question was peripheral blood, obtained before any cancer treatment. These receptors were taken from a male donor aged 60 or older with stage I lung adenocarcinoma.

V gene TRBV5-1 combines with J gene TRBJ1-3, with a tentative D call TRBD1 (5 bases). In germline, CDR1 is SGHRS, CDR2 YFSETQ. The length of the CDR3 is 18 residues. Trimming pared 1 base from V and 3 bases from J, leaving 20 bases between. CDR3 in amino acids: CASSLIWGDRESGNTIYF. The CDR3 DNA is TGCGCCAGCAGCTTGATCTGGGGGGATAGGGAAAGTGGAAACACCATATATTTT.

V gene TRBV18 combines with J gene TRBJ2-7, with D perhaps matching TRBD2 (5 bases). The germline gives CDR1 KGHSH, CDR2 LQKENI. Trimming removed 8 bases at V and 0 bases at J, with 14 bases between. The CDR3 totals 14 residues. The CDR3 loop reads CASRGTGSSYEQYF. For the CDR3, the DNA is TGTGCCAGCCGAGGTACGGGGAGCTCCTACGAGCAGTACTTC.

Here the CDR3 reads CASILTEGGNTIYF. In nucleotides, the CDR3 is TGTGCCAGCATCCTGACAGAAGGAGGAAACACCATATATTTT. The rearrangement joins TRBV6-5 to TRBJ1-3, with D possibly matching TRBD1 (5 bases). Germline CDR1 MNHEY, CDR2 SVGAGI. The CDR3 extends over 14 amino acids. Trimming left V 7 bases short and J 4 bases short, with 14 bases between.

This chain joins TRBV5-4 and TRBJ2-1, with 10 bases identical to TRBD2. The CDR3 has 15 residues. Per the germline V gene, CDR1 is SGHNT and CDR2 is YYREEE (reference sequence). Trimming at V came to 1 base and at J to 5 bases, leaving 3 bases not matched to a gene. DNA of the CDR3: TGTGCCAGCAGCTTGCGAGCGGGAGGGAACAATGAGCAGTTCTTC. This sequence encodes CASSLRAGGNNEQFF.

This rearrangement joins TRBV2 to TRBJ2-1; no clear D. CDR1 and CDR2 from the germline V gene are SNHLY and FYNNEI. Trimming removed 4 bases at V and 4 bases at J, with 11 bases between. This CDR3 has 14 residues. CDR3 DNA: TGTGCCAGCAGTGGGATCAGTTTTTACAATGAGCAGTTCTTC. Translated, it gives CASSGISFYNEQFF.

The chain has TRBV27 and TRBJ2-1, with D possibly matching TRBD2 (5 bases). The CDR3 consists of 18 residues. Trimming took off 2 bases at V and 0 bases at J, with 17 bases between the two ends. CDR1 is MNHEY and CDR2 is SMNVEV in the germline V gene (reference sequence). The CDR3 coding sequence is TGTGCCAGCAGTTTACGGTCGGGCGGAGGAAGCTCCTACAATGAGCAGTTCTTC. Amino acid sequence: CASSLRSGGGSSYNEQFF.

This rearrangement joins TRBV6-5 to TRBJ1-2; D remains unclear. Germline V gives CDR1 MNHEY, CDR2 SVGAGI. Trimming took 10 bases from V and 3 from J, leaving 21 bases between them. The CDR3 sequence is 15 residues long. The CDR3 loop reads CATSDLSREDYGYTF. The CDR3, as DNA: TGTGCCACTTCGGACCTTTCACGAGAGGACTATGGCTACACCTTC.

The chain combines TRBV19 with TRBJ2-1; the match to TRBD1 covers 7 bases. Germline V gives CDR1 LNHDA, CDR2 SQIVND (reference sequence). The CDR3 has 10 amino acids. V lost 8 bases, J lost 9 bases, and 1 base stayed unmatched. Here the CDR3 DNA reads TGTGCCAGTGGACAGGTTGAGCAGTTCTTC. Translating it yields CASGQVEQFF.

V usage is TRBV29-1 and J usage is TRBJ1-2; 9 bases are a match to TRBD1. Germline V gene data show CDR1 as SQVTM and CDR2 as ANQGSEA. This CDR3 contains 12 residues. The V segment lost 4 bases and the J segment 7 bases; nucleotides outside the gene matches: 4. CDR3 loop: CSVGDRVSGYTF. In DNA form, the CDR3 reads TGCAGCGTTGGGGACAGGGTATCTGGCTACACCTTC.